Following are 6 T cell receptor beta chains from one sample sequenced in a study of human CD8 memory T cell subsets (dated by TCRdb to about 2020). The sample was run on a NextSeq 550. A Human TCR Profiling Kit was used to prepare UMI-labeled 5' RACE TCRbeta libraries. The reads went through TCRdb reprocessing, and each CDR3 protein sequence gets one entry with no DNA. This sample's table carries roughly 9,300 distinct CDR3 sequences. The biggest ten clones account for roughly 9% of the sample. The specimen sequenced was CD8+ stem-like memory T cells (TSCM and TCM) sorted from PBMCs. The cell subset or site label corresponds to: stem-like memory CD8 T cells (TSTEM), CCR7+ PD-1- TIGIT-. The receptors here all came from a human donor in good health.

The gene calls are TRBV4-3 and TRBJ2-1; absent DNA, TCRdb's TRBD2 call cannot be checked. CDR1 is LGHNA and CDR2 is YSLEER in the germline V gene. CDR3 length equals 17 residues. The CDR3 here is CASSQDPIGGDYNEQFF.

The gene calls are TRBV28 and TRBJ2-7; TCRdb indicates TRBD1, and absent DNA this call remains unverified. CDR1 MDHEN and CDR2 SYDVKM come from the germline V gene. The CDR3 loop spans 16 amino acids. CDR3 amino acids: CASSLVPGTGFYEQYF.

The J gene is TRBJ2-5, the V gene TRBV7-8. Germline CDR1 reads SGHVS; CDR2 reads FQNEAQ. The length of the CDR3 is 11 residues. This CDR3 is CASSLPGTQYF.

The chain recombines TRBV9 with TRBJ2-1; absent DNA, TCRdb's TRBD1 call cannot be checked. Per the germline V gene, CDR1 is SGDLS and CDR2 is YYNGEE. The CDR3 consists of 14 residues. CDR3 in amino acids: CASTPGQGYNEQFF.

This clonotype is identified as medium-sized from frequency. The gene calls are TRBV4-1 and TRBJ2-1. Germline V CDR1 and CDR2: MGHRA, YSYEKL. The CDR3 spans 13 residues. CDR3 sequence reads: CASSQAVSFEQFF.

This chain joins TRBV27 and TRBJ1-3. Germline CDR1 reads MNHEY; CDR2 reads SMNVEV (reference sequence). The CDR3 has 16 residues. CDR3 loop: CASSSLGQSSGNTIYF.